This T cell receptor beta chain was captured in a study of blood T cell repertoires in COVID-19. Looking at the study overall: Some COVID-19 samples were acute and others convalescent; all came from the United States, Italy and Spain. The analysed material was cDNA or gDNA that came from T cells, B-cell-depleted T cells, or PBMCs.

Authors' processing steps: Amplification of reference gene primers was used by the study to estimate nucleated cell counts. Here immunoSEQ multiplex PCR was the method, and the copy in TCRdb shows in-frame clones only, minus some. From that table come the V and J calls and clone size; the DNA was used to work out D and trimming. The sample holds fewer than 80,000 clones, more than 75% seen once. The sequenced sample consisted of peripheral blood. This clonotype was obtained from a human donor in a cohort sampled during active COVID-19.

In DNA, the CDR3 is TGTGCCAGCAGTTACTCTGGCGGGGCAACAGATACGCAGTATTTT. It is translated as CASSYSGGATDTQYF. The J gene is TRBJ2-3, the V gene TRBV6-2 or TRBV6-3; maybe TRBD2 (6 bases). The germline gives CDR1 MNHEY, CDR2 SVGEGT. V gave up 0 bases and J gave up 3 bases, with 10 bases separating them. This CDR3 is 15 amino acids long.